This TCR beta chain stems from a study of blood T cell repertoires in COVID-19. The overall study: Both acute and convalescent COVID-19 samples were obtained from the United States, Italy and Spain. T cells, B-cell-depleted T cells, or PBMCs supplied cDNA or gDNA.

The authors' processing: Researchers report that nucleated cell counts were estimated from reference gene primer amplification. This table comes from immunoSEQ multiplex PCR, and its TCRdb copy is limited to in-frame clones, with some not included. D and trimming come from the DNA, and the V and J calls and clone size come from that table. In the table there are 250,000 or so clones, roughly 89% of which are singletons. J lost 1 base, V lost 9 bases, and 8 bases had no gene match. This CDR3 is built from 16 residues. CDR1 KGHDR and CDR2 SFDVKD come from the germline V gene. Sample: peripheral blood. This TCR came from a woman in her forties who had recovered from COVID-19. The chain has TRBV24-1 and TRBJ2-2; TRBD2 agrees at 9 bases. The CDR3 DNA is TGTGCCACCGGGGCTAGCGGGACCCAGAACACCGGGGAGCTGTTTTTT. Its translation is CATGASGTQNTGELFF.